Following are 17 T cell receptor beta chains from one sample sequenced in a study of shared clonotypes between healthy human individuals. The protocol was immunoSEQ multiplex PCR, while the TCRdb copy is restricted to in-frame clones and leaves out a portion. This repertoire shows 400,000 or so clones, 90% to 98% found once; its top ten account for around 0.29%. Sequencing was performed on memory CD8+ T cells sorted from blood. Subset given: CD45RO+ cells pooled with CCR7-negative TemRA cells. The receptors stem from a man aged 25 to 40 in good health.

This chain connects TRBV4-1 to TRBJ1-5; TRBD1 matches at 9 bases. CDR3 length equals 15 residues. Germline-derived CDR1 and CDR2 are MGHRA and YSYEKL. With 2 bases clipped from V and 4 bases from J, the junction kept 3 bases outside the gene matches. CDR3 protein: CASSQQQGANQPQHF. As DNA, the CDR3 is TGCGCCAGCAGCCAACAACAGGGGGCGAATCAGCCCCAGCATTTT.

The chain recombines TRBV5-1 with TRBJ2-5, with a weak D call TRBD1 (5 bases). V gave up 1 base and J gave up 3 bases, with 7 bases separating them. Germline loops: CDR1 SGHRS, CDR2 YFSETQ. This CDR3 spans 13 amino acids. In DNA form, the CDR3 reads TGCGCCAGCAGCTTGCTAGGGGAAGAGACCCAGTACTTC. As protein: CASSLLGEETQYF.

V usage is TRBV4-1 and J usage is TRBJ2-3; D gene unclear. The CDR3 contains 17 residues. Germline lookup yields CDR1 MGHRA and CDR2 YSYEKL. Trimming shortened V by 0 bases and J by 2 bases, and 15 bases separated the two germline ends. For the CDR3, the DNA is TGCGCCAGCAGCCAAGATTTAACCACTCTGACCACAGATACGCAGTATTTT. Protein sequence: CASSQDLTTLTTDTQYF.

V gene TRBV5-1 combines with J gene TRBJ2-3, with 14 nucleotides matching TRBD2. CDR1 and CDR2 from the germline V gene are SGHRS and YFSETQ. With 1 base clipped from V and 0 bases from J, the junction kept 4 bases outside the gene matches. This CDR3 has 18 amino acids. The CDR3 is CASSLPGLAGGSTDTQYF. CDR3 in DNA: TGCGCCAGCAGCTTGCCCGGACTAGCGGGAGGTAGCACAGATACGCAGTATTTT.

CDR3 bases: TGTGCCAGCAGCCCCGAGACTAGCGCCCCCTACGAGCAGTACTTC. Encoded protein: CASSPETSAPYEQYF. The V call is TRBV7-2, the J call TRBJ2-7; TRBD2 agrees at 8 bases. The CDR3 runs to 15 residues. CDR1 and CDR2 (germline): SGHTA, FQGNSA. V lost 5 bases to trimming and J lost 2 bases; unmatched junction nucleotides: 8.

The sample holds a few counts of this clone. The rearrangement links TRBV28 to TRBJ1-2; 7 bases fit TRBD1. Germline V gene sequence: CDR1 MDHEN, CDR2 SYDVKM. V dropped 3 bases and J dropped 0; count of bases not matched to a gene: 10. This CDR3 comprises 17 residues. The CDR3, as DNA: TGTGCCAGCAGTTTCCGACAGGGAACCCTATCTAACTATGGCTACACCTTC. Its translation: CASSFRQGTLSNYGYTF.

The genes are TRBV2 and TRBJ2-3; 7 positions agree with TRBD2. This CDR3 spans 14 amino acids. Germline lookup yields CDR1 SNHLY and CDR2 FYNNEI. Losses at the gene ends were 5 bases for V and 4 bases for J; bases not matched to a gene: 6. Here the CDR3 reads CASSLAESADTQYF. CDR3 DNA sequence: TGTGCCAGCAGTCTAGCGGAAAGCGCAGATACGCAGTATTTT.

The table lists this clone with a count of one. This chain links TRBV19 with TRBJ1-2, with no clear D. Trimming took off 5 bases at V and 5 bases at J, with 9 bases between the two ends. Looked up from germline, CDR1 is LNHDA and CDR2 is SQIVND (reference sequence). The CDR3 is 12 amino acids. CDR3 region: CASSLADYGYTF. In nucleotides, the CDR3 is TGTGCCAGTAGTCTCGCGGATTATGGCTACACCTTC.

The chain is built from TRBV14 and TRBJ2-1; 10 bases map to TRBD2. The CDR3 is 16 residues long. The ends lost 2 bases at V and 3 bases at J; junction bases unmatched: 4. Germline-derived CDR1 and CDR2 are SGHDN and FVKESK. As DNA, the CDR3 is TGTGCCAGCAGCCAACTAGCGGGAGTCATCTACAATGAGCAGTTCTTC. This gives the protein CASSQLAGVIYNEQFF.

This clone was detected once. The chain joins TRBV28 to TRBJ2-7; TRBD2 matches at 14 bases. Germline CDR1 reads MDHEN; CDR2 reads SYDVKM. The CDR3 totals 18 residues. Trimming at V came to 6 bases and at J to 1 base, leaving 11 bases not matched to a gene. The CDR3 protein is CASSPAGTSGSASYEQYF. CDR3 DNA: TGTGCCAGCAGCCCCGCCGGGACTAGCGGGAGCGCATCCTACGAGCAGTACTTC. Variable domain in full (rest from reference TRBV28 and TRBJ2-7): DVKVTQSSRYLVKRTGEKVFLECVQDMDHENMFWYRQDPGLGLRLIYFSYDVKMKEKGDIPEGYSVSREKKERFSLILESASTNQTSMYLCASSPAGTSGSASYEQYFGPGTRLTVT.

In its sample, this clone was seen once. This chain joins TRBV27 and TRBJ2-3; D is possibly TRBD2 (6 bases). Germline CDR1 reads MNHEY; CDR2 reads SMNVEV (reference sequence). Trimming removed 4 bases from V and 2 bases from J, with 13 bases in between. The CDR3 has 15 amino acids. In DNA, the CDR3 is TGTGCCAGCAGTTCCTTAGCGGAGTCCACAGATACGCAGTATTTT. It specifies CASSSLAESTDTQYF.

The genes are TRBV27 and TRBJ2-1, with 10 positions matching TRBD2. V was clipped by 0 bases and J by 9 bases; unmatched bases: 8. The CDR3 loop spans 16 amino acids. Germline CDR1 reads MNHEY; CDR2 reads SMNVEV (reference sequence). The CDR3 DNA follows: TGTGCCAGCAGTTTATCCGTGCTAGCGGGAGAGGTTGAGCAGTTCTTC. This sequence encodes CASSLSVLAGEVEQFF.

The chain is built from TRBV28 and TRBJ2-2, with D uncertain. This CDR3 is built from 11 residues. V lost 3 bases, J lost 11 bases, and 7 bases lay in between. Germline-derived CDR1 and CDR2 are MDHEN and SYDVKM. This CDR3 is CASSFGFELFF. Written as DNA, the CDR3 is TGTGCCAGCAGTTTCGGTTTCGAGCTGTTTTTT.

A word on this clone: Additional DNA sequences in this sample encode the identical CDR3. V is TRBV6-1 and J is TRBJ2-7; D gene uncertain. The germline gives CDR1 MNHNS, CDR2 SASEGT. CDR3 length: 11 amino acids. The V gene lost 3 bases and the J gene lost 2 bases, with 2 bases spanning the gap. The CDR3 loop is CASSEAYEQYF. The CDR3 bases are TGTGCCAGCAGTGAGGCCTACGAGCAGTACTTC.

This chain connects TRBV2 to TRBJ1-6; D unresolved. Deletions cut 7 bases from V and 9 bases from J, with 16 bases between. CDR1 is SNHLY, CDR2 FYNNEI, per germline. The CDR3 is made up of 14 amino acids. The CDR3 sequence is CASNEAGRVSPLHF. The CDR3 DNA follows: TGTGCCAGCAATGAGGCCGGACGTGTTTCACCCCTCCACTTT.

The chain recombines TRBV10-3 with TRBJ2-1; D remains ambiguous. There are 16 residues in the CDR3. The V gene's germline CDR1 is ENHRY and CDR2 SYGVKD. V lost 1 base and J 5 bases, leaving 15 bases between the germline ends. The CDR3, as DNA: TGTGCCATCAGTGAGTTCTCCGCGGTTCCGGACAATGAGCAGTTCTTC. This gives the protein CAISEFSAVPDNEQFF.

V usage is TRBV2 and J usage is TRBJ2-3; 12 bases match TRBD2. J lost 1 base, V lost 6 bases, and 2 bases had no gene match. Germline V gives CDR1 SNHLY, CDR2 FYNNEI. CDR3 length: 15 residues. CDR3 in amino acids: CASRRLAGGTDTQYF. CDR3 DNA sequence: TGTGCCAGCAGAAGACTAGCGGGAGGCACAGATACGCAGTATTTT. Supplemented by reference TRBV2 and TRBJ2-3, the full variable domain reads EPEVTQTPSHQVTQMGQEVILRCVPISNHLYFYWYRQILGQKVEFLVSFYNNEISEKSEIFDDQFSVERPDGSNFTLKIRSTKLEDSAMYFCASRRLAGGTDTQYFGPGTRLTVL.